The 7 T cell receptor beta chains in this list originate from one sample, sequenced in a study of T-cell memory formation after mild COVID-19. TCRdb re-derived calls from the 5' RACE reads in MiXCR, one entry per CDR3 protein. The table has under 550,000 distinct CDR3 sequences, roughly 18% seen once. The sequencing sample was made of PBMCs or a T cell subset sorted from them (not recorded which). The source of these receptors is an adult woman who had mild COVID-19 (a few samples of this study predate the infection). Cell type and time point are not known.

This clonotype has ten or more counts. V usage is TRBV5-1 and J usage is TRBJ2-3; the match to TRBD2 covers 12 bases. Germline assignment: CDR1 SGHRS and CDR2 YFSETQ. This CDR3 comprises 16 residues. With V trimmed by 4 bases and J by 0 bases, 3 bases remained unmatched. CDR3: CASSGGTSGSTDTQYF. The CDR3 DNA follows: TGCGCCAGCAGCGGAGGGACTAGCGGGAGCACAGATACGCAGTATTTT.

This clonotype has only a few counts. CDR3 sequence (DNA): TGTGCCAGCAGCCAAGATAACGCGGTCAATGAGCAGTTCTTC. Translated: CASSQDNAVNEQFF. V usage is TRBV4-2 and J usage is TRBJ2-1; D not certain. V was pared by 0 bases and J by 6 bases, with 9 bases between. Germline CDR1 LGHNA, CDR2 YNFKEQ. This CDR3 has 14 amino acids.

This clonotype has only a few counts. The chain recombines TRBV6-1 with TRBJ2-1; 7 nucleotides align to TRBD1. Unmatched junction bases numbered 2, after V lost 7 bases and J lost 2 bases. CDR1 and CDR2 from the germline V gene are MNHNS and SASEGT. The CDR3 is 13 residues long. The CDR3 region has the DNA TGTGCCAGCATCCAGGGGGCCTACAATGAGCAGTTCTTC. It yields the protein CASIQGAYNEQFF.

This clonotype came up a few times. The chain carries TRBV24-1 and TRBJ2-1; possible D gene TRBD1, 5 bases. Germline V CDR1 and CDR2: KGHDR, SFDVKD. The V and J ends lost 2 bases and 7 bases respectively, with 14 bases between them. This CDR3 comprises 15 residues. CDR3 nucleotides: TGTGCCACCAGTGATTGGAACAGACCAGGGAATGAGCAGTTCTTC. It codes for CATSDWNRPGNEQFF.

The chain is built from TRBV16 and TRBJ2-7, with unresolved D. This CDR3 spans 14 amino acids. V shed 4 bases and J shed 2 bases, with 12 bases lying between them. CDR1 is KGHSY and CDR2 is FQNENV in the germline V gene. The CDR3 protein is CASSRSNLPYEQYF. The CDR3 DNA is TGTGCCAGCAGCCGTTCCAATCTACCCTACGAGCAGTACTTC.

V gene TRBV3-1 combines with J gene TRBJ2-6, with D unclear. The CDR3 totals 15 residues. Looked up from germline, CDR1 is LGHDT and CDR2 is YNNKEL (reference sequence). Trimming pared 0 bases from V and 4 bases from J, leaving 7 bases between. DNA for the CDR3: TGTGCCAGCAGCCAAGATTGGTCCGGGGCCAACGTCCTGACTTTC. Its translation: CASSQDWSGANVLTF.

V is TRBV5-1 and J is TRBJ2-7, with 11 bases aligning to TRBD2. CDR3 size: 15 residues. Germline CDR1 reads SGHRS; CDR2 reads YFSETQ. Trimming cost V 3 bases and J 5 bases; bases outside gene matches: 7. CDR3 sequence reads: CASSSLTSGDNEQYF. The CDR3 nucleotides are TGCGCCAGCAGCTCCCTGACTAGCGGGGACAACGAGCAGTACTTC.